The rows below give T cell receptor beta chains drawn from one sample of a study of Graves' ophthalmopathy and Graves' hyperthyroidism. A single record per CDR3 protein comes from TCRdb applying MiXCR to the multiplex PCR reads. Of roughly 420,000 distinct CDR3 sequences in the sample, around 21% are singletons; the top ten hold roughly 3%. Sequencing input: peripheral blood. All receptors come from a woman aged 18-29 years with stable Graves' hyperthyroidism. Each CDR3 is given with its conserved first and last residue. The D gene is left open where the match is weak. Clone size is given for some rows only: seen once, a few or many times, or a class if the clone is expanded.

clone_size j_call v_call d_call cdr3_aa cdr3_nt
many TRBJ1-2 TRBV29-1 TRBD1 CSVDGTEGRNYGYTF TGCAGCGTCGACGGGACAGAAGGGCGGAACTATGGCTACACCTTC
NA TRBJ2-2 TRBV6-2/TRBV6-3 TRBD1 CASGSYRGLTGELFF TGTGCCAGCGGATCTTACAGGGGCTTGACCGGGGAGCTGTTTTTT
many TRBJ1-1 TRBV4-1 TRBD1 CASSQLRDRAPEAFF TGCGCCAGCAGCCAGCTCCGAGACAGGGCCCCTGAAGCTTTCTTT
many TRBJ2-7 TRBV5-1 NA CASSLFGSEQYF TGCGCCAGCAGCTTGTTTGGGAGCGAGCAGTACTTC
many TRBJ1-2 TRBV30 NA CAWSGFEGTLNGYTF TGTGCCTGGAGTGGGTTCGAGGGAACCCTCAATGGCTACACCTTC
many TRBJ1-1 TRBV20-1 NA CSARDPRTNTEAFF TGCAGTGCTAGAGATCCCAGAACGAACACTGAAGCTTTCTTT
few TRBJ2-7 TRBV15 NA CATSRDGLRGYEQYF TGTGCCACCAGCAGAGATGGACTTCGGGGCTACGAGCAGTACTTC
many TRBJ2-5 TRBV7-2 NA CASSGRLGEETQYF TGTGCCAGCAGCGGACGACTGGGAGAAGAGACCCAGTACTTC
many TRBJ1-1 TRBV11-2 NA CASSPSRGGFTEAFF TGTGCCAGCAGCCCTTCCAGGGGAGGGTTCACTGAAGCTTTCTTT
many TRBJ2-7 TRBV5-1 NA CASSPGSSTEQYF TGCGCCAGCAGCCCAGGGAGTTCCACCGAGCAGTACTTC
many TRBJ2-5 TRBV27 NA CASSWGRGETQYF TGTGCCAGCTCCTGGGGTAGGGGAGAGACCCAGTACTTC